This paragraph covers one T cell receptor (beta chain) sequence. The antigen remains unidentified. The assay was immunoSEQ multiplex PCR, and TCRdb's table has in-frame clones only and misses some. Here the sample spans about 140,000 clones, 91% being singletons. These data belong to a study of cytomegalovirus exposure and HLA in healthy donors. Study-level results: That first-cohort TCR clusters tended to co-occur in the 95 to 150 validation repertoires was found in a later analysis. Some TCR beta chains (more than 150 of them) were listed as cytomegalovirus-associated. In vitro work confirmed that three CMV-associated chains recognize CMV antigens. There were some public TCRs occurring in many donors, but most TCR sequences were rare.

The sequenced material came from PBMCs. The receptor comes from a man between 18 and 29 years old in good health and CMV-seronegative.

In DNA form, the CDR3 reads TGCGCCACCCGGGGACTTTTAACAGATACGCAGTATTTT. Its translation is CATRGLLTDTQYF. The genes are TRBV10-2 and TRBJ2-3; D is perhaps TRBD2 (6 bases). V was shortened by 10 bases and J by 3 bases, with 14 bases between the two germline ends. The germline gives CDR1 WSHSY, CDR2 SAAADI. This CDR3 contains 13 residues.